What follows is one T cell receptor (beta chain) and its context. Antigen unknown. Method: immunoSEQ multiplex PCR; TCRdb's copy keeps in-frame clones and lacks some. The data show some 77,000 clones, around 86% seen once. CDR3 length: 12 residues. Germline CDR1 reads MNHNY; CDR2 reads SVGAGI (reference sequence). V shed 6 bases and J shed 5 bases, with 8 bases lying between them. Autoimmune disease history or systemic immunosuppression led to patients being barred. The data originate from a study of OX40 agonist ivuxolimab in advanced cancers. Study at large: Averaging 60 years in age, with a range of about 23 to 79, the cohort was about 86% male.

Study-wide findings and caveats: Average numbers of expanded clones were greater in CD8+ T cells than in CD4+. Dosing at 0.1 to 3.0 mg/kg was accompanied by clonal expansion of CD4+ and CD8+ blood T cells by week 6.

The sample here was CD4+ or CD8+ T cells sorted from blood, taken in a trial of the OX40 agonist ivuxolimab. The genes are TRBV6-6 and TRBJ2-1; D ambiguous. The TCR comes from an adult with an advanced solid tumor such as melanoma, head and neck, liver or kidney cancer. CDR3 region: CASSTADNEQFF. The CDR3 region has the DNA TGTGCCAGCAGCACCGCCGACAATGAGCAGTTCTTC.